This record concerns one T cell receptor beta chain sequence. Its antigen is undetermined. The record originates from a study of cytomegalovirus exposure and HLA in healthy donors. Whole-study findings and limits: Confirmation in vitro established that a few CMV-associated chains were specific for CMV antigens.

PCR involved 60 Vbeta and 13 Jbeta primers. The method was immunoSEQ multiplex PCR; TCRdb's version includes in-frame clones alone and lacks a portion of them. Of 120,000 or so clones listed, approximately 82% are singletons. Material for sequencing was PBMCs. This receptor was taken from a man between 18 and 29 years old in good health and CMV-seropositive.

The CDR3 here is CASSERTGGNEKLFF. In DNA, the CDR3 is TGTGCCAGCAGCGAGAGGACAGGGGGTAATGAAAAACTGTTTTTT. This chain links TRBV9 with TRBJ1-4, with 10 bases identical to TRBD1. Germline V CDR1 and CDR2: SGDLS, YYNGEE. V gave up 3 bases and J gave up 4 bases; unmatched junction bases: 3. CDR3 length: 15 residues.